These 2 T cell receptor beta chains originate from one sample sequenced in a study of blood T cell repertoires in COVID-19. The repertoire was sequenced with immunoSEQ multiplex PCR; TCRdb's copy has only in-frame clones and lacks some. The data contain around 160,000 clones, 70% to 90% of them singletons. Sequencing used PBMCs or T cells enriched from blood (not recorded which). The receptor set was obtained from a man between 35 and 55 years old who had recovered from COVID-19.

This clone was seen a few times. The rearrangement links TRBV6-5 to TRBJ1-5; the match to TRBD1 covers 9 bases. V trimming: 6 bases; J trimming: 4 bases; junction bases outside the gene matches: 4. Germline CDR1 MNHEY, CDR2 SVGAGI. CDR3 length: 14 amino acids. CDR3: CASRRGTGNQPQHF. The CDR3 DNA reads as TGTGCCAGCAGGAGGGGGACAGGGAATCAGCCCCAGCATTTT.

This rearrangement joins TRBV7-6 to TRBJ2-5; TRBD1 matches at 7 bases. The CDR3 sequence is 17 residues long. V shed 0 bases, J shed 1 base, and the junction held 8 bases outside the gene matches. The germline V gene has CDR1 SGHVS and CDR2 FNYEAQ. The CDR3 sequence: CASSLAGPQGSQETQYF. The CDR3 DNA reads TGTGCCAGCAGCTTAGCTGGACCACAGGGGTCCCAAGAGACCCAGTACTTC.